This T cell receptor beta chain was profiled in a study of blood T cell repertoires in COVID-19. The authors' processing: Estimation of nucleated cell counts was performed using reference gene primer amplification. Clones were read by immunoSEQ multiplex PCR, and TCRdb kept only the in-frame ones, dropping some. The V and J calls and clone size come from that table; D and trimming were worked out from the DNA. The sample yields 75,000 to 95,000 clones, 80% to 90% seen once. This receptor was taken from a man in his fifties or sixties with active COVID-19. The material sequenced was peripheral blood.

DNA for the CDR3: TGTGCCAGCAGCCAAGGCGGGGCGGAGACCCAGTACTTC. Amino acid sequence: CASSQGGAETQYF. V and J are TRBV3-1 (or the pseudogene TRBV3-2) and TRBJ2-5, with a possible D match to TRBD2 (6 bases). The germline V gene encodes CDR1 LGHDT and CDR2 YNNKEL (reference sequence). There are 13 residues in the CDR3. Trimming pared 1 base from V and 5 bases from J, leaving 8 bases between.